These T cell receptor beta chains were read from a single sample in a study of response to subunit inactivated influenza vaccine. Using its own MiXCR run on the RT-PCR reads, TCRdb lists one record per CDR3 protein. The profile shows 650,000 to 700,000 distinct CDR3 sequences, 15% to 17% of them singletons. The source was PBMCs from blood, collected about 12 days after vaccination. All receptors derive from a man aged 45 to 65 who received an inactivated influenza vaccine. Both conserved end residues are part of each CDR3. D genes are given only for firm matches. The size entry is marked missing in some rows and otherwise reads once, few, many or a size class.

TRBJ2-7,few,.,TRBV12-3/TRBV12-4,CASSWGTGPSYEQYF,TGTGCCAGCAGTTGGGGGACGGGGCCCTCCTACGAGCAGTACTTC
TRBJ2-7,.,TRBD1,TRBV29-1,CSVAGTGKTYEQYF,TGCAGCGTAGCCGGGACAGGGAAAACCTACGAGCAGTACTTC
TRBJ2-3,.,.,TRBV20-1,CSARLFSTDTQYF,TGCAGTGCTAGACTCTTTAGCACAGATACGCAGTATTTT
TRBJ2-7,.,TRBD1,TRBV3-1,CASQPGQASYEQYF,TGTGCCAGCCAACCGGGACAGGCCTCCTACGAGCAGTACTTC
TRBJ2-7,few,TRBD1,TRBV12-3/TRBV12-4,CASSPSDTGTVAQYF,TGTGCCAGCAGTCCGAGTGACACAGGGACAGTGGCGCAGTACTTC
TRBJ2-6,few,TRBD2,TRBV24-1,CATSDWRGGSGANVLTF,TGTGCCACCAGTGATTGGCGGGGGGGCTCTGGGGCCAACGTCCTGACTTTC
TRBJ2-5,few,.,TRBV2,CASSEIRGTQETQYF,TGTGCCAGCAGTGAGATTCGGGGGACCCAAGAGACCCAGTACTTC
TRBJ1-1,.,.,TRBV12-3/TRBV12-4,CASRGYGGTEAFF,TGTGCCAGCAGAGGCTACGGGGGAACTGAAGCTTTCTTT
TRBJ2-7,.,.,TRBV7-2,CASSPYEDTEQYF,TGTGCCAGCAGCCCCTACGAGGACACCGAGCAGTACTTC
TRBJ1-1,few,TRBD1,TRBV30,CAWDQGQHEAFF,TGTGCCTGGGACCAGGGACAGCATGAAGCTTTCTTT
TRBJ1-1,.,.,TRBV4-3,CASSLQTGANTEAFF,TGCGCCAGCAGCCTACAGACAGGTGCAAACACTGAAGCTTTCTTT
TRBJ2-5,few,.,TRBV28,CASSPETYQETQYF,TGTGCCAGCAGCCCAGAGACTTACCAAGAGACCCAGTACTTC
TRBJ2-7,.,TRBD2,TRBV3-1,CASSQGGGPTYEQYF,TGTGCCAGCAGCCAAGGCGGGGGGCCCACCTACGAGCAGTACTTC
TRBJ2-2,.,TRBD1,TRBV10-3,CATTGDRVTGELFF,TGTGCCACCACGGGGGACAGGGTCACCGGGGAGCTGTTTTTT
TRBJ2-1,.,.,TRBV7-2,CASSLESGGPCNEQFF,TGTGCCAGCAGCTTAGAATCCGGAGGGCCATGTAATGAGCAGTTCTTC
TRBJ2-7,.,TRBD2,TRBV20-1,CSASNSGSSYEQYF,TGCAGTGCTAGTAACAGCGGGAGCTCCTACGAGCAGTACTTC
TRBJ1-1,.,TRBD1,TRBV6-1,CASRDRGLTEAFF,TGTGCCAGCAGGGACAGGGGTCTCACTGAAGCTTTCTTT
TRBJ1-5,.,.,TRBV20-1,CSAPKTAPGRSNQPQHF,TGCAGTGCTCCCAAGACGGCTCCAGGTAGGAGCAATCAGCCCCAGCATTTT
TRBJ1-5,.,.,TRBV20-1,CSAKTDRGNQPQHF,TGCAGTGCTAAGACAGATAGAGGCAATCAGCCCCAGCATTTT
TRBJ1-6,few,TRBD1,TRBV2,CASFRDSGSPLHF,TGTGCCAGCTTCCGGGACAGTGGTTCACCCCTCCACTTT
TRBJ2-1,few,.,TRBV28,CASSLVFPRNEQFF,TGTGCCAGCAGTTTAGTCTTTCCTAGGAATGAGCAGTTCTTC
TRBJ2-2,.,.,TRBV15,CATSRDPGYTGELFF,TGTGCCACCAGCAGAGATCCGGGGTACACCGGGGAGCTGTTTTTT
TRBJ1-2,.,TRBD1,TRBV30,CACQGAITGYTF,TGTGCCTGCCAGGGGGCAATAACTGGCTACACCTTC
TRBJ2-3,.,TRBD2,TRBV5-1,CASSSQGLAGNVDTQYF,TGCGCCAGCAGCTCCCAAGGACTAGCAGGGAACGTGGATACGCAGTATTTT
TRBJ1-1,.,.,TRBV5-1,CASSLVVGSFMNTEAFF,TGCGCCAGCAGCTTGGTCGTCGGGTCATTCATGAACACTGAAGCTTTCTTT
TRBJ2-1,.,.,TRBV4-2,CASSQERLNNEQFF,TGTGCCAGCAGCCAAGAACGACTGAACAATGAGCAGTTCTTC
TRBJ2-3,few,.,TRBV10-3,CAISETDAQYF,TGTGCCATCAGTGAAACAGACGCGCAGTATTTT
TRBJ2-7,.,.,TRBV29-1,CSVAGFGPSYEQYF,TGCAGCGTGGCAGGTTTCGGGCCCTCCTACGAGCAGTACTTC
TRBJ2-5,.,TRBD2,TRBV20-1,CKPGLAHQETQYF,TGCAAACCCGGACTAGCGCATCAAGAGACCCAGTACTTC